A single T cell receptor beta chain is shown here with its context. Its target is not known. TCRdb re-derived calls from the reads in MiXCR, one entry per CDR3 protein. The data show over 100,000 distinct CDR3 sequences, about 9.5% seen once. V lost 4 bases and J lost 8; bases outside the gene matches: 16. CDR3 length: 15 amino acids. The germline V gene encodes CDR1 DFQATT and CDR2 SNEGSKA (reference sequence). These data originate in a study of T cell repertoires in cytomegalovirus infection. The wider study: A matching HLA type, together with CMV infection, was signaled by public TCR beta signatures.

Study-wide results and limits: In two of eight donors, the top clonotype was HLA-C-restricted CMV-specific. Identification of carriers of CMV plus the relevant HLA was achieved through cumulative public TCR beta family frequency.

The receptor's source is a human donor in good health (CMV status not recorded). Some clones in this sample may be carry-over from other donors' samples. The rearrangement links TRBV20-1 to TRBJ1-2; TRBD1 matches at 7 bases. The sequenced sample was PBMCs, sequenced either directly or after in vitro stimulation (not recorded which). The CDR3 sequence: CSAKRARTGPAGYTF. CDR3 bases: TGCAGTGCTAAGAGGGCTCGGACAGGCCCAGCGGGCTACACCTTC.